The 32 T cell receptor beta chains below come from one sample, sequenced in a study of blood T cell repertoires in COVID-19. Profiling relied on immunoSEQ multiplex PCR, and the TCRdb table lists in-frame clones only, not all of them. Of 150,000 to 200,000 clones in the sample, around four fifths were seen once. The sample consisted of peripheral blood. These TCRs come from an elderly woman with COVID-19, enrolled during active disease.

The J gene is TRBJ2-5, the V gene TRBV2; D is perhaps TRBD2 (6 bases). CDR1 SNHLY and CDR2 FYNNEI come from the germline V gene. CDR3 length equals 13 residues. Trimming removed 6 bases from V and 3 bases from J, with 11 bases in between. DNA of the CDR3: TGTGCCAGCAGCTGGGGGGACGAAGAGACCCAGTACTTC. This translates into CASSWGDEETQYF. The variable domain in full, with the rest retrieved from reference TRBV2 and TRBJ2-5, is EPEVTQTPSHQVTQMGQEVILRCVPISNHLYFYWYRQILGQKVEFLVSFYNNEISEKSEIFDDQFSVERPDGSNFTLKIRSTKLEDSAMYFCASSWGDEETQYFGPGTRLLVL.

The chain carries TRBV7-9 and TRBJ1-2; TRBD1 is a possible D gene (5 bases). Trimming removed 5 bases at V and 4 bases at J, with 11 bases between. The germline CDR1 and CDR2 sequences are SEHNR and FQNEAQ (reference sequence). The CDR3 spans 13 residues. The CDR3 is CASSLTETYGYTF. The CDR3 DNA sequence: TGTGCCAGCAGCCTGACAGAGACCTATGGCTACACCTTC.

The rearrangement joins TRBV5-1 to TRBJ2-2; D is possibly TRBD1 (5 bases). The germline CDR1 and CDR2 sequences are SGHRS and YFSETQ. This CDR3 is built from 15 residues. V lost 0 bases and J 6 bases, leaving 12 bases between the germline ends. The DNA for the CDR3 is TGCGCCAGCAGCTTGGGGGGCACCTCCTCCGGGGAGCTGTTTTTT. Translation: CASSLGGTSSGELFF.

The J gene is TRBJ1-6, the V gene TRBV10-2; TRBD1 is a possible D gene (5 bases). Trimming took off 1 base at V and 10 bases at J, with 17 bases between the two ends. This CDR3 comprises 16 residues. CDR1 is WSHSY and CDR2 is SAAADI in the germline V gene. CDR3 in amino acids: CASSELTVQAGSPLHF. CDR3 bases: TGCGCCAGCAGTGAGTTGACAGTACAGGCTGGGTCACCCCTCCACTTT.

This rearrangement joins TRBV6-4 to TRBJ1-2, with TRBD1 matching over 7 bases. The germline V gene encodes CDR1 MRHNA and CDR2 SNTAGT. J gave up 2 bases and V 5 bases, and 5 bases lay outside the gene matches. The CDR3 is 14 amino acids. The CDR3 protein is CASSRDSSNYGYTF. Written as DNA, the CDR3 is TGTGCCAGCAGTCGGGACAGCTCAAACTATGGCTACACCTTC.

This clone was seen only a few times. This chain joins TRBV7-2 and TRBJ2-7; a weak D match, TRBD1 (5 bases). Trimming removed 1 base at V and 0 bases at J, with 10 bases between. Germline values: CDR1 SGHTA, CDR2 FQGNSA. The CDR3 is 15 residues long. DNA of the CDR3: TGTGCCAGCAGCTTAGGTGCAGGGATCTCCTACGAGCAGTACTTC. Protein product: CASSLGAGISYEQYF.

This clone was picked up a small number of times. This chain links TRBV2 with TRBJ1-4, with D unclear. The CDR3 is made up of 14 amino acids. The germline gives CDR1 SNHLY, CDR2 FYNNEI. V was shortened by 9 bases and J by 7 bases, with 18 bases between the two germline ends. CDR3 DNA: TGTGCCAGTCGAAGTACCGAGCTCGTTGAAAAACTGTTTTTT. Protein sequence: CASRSTELVEKLFF.

The CDR3 DNA reads TGTGCCACCAGTGGCGGCGGGGGAGAGACCCAGTACTTC. Its protein product is CATSGGGGETQYF. V is TRBV24-1 and J is TRBJ2-5, with 7 bases lining up with TRBD2. The CDR3 contains 13 residues. Germline assignment: CDR1 KGHDR and CDR2 SFDVKD. V shed 5 bases and J 4 bases; nucleotides not matched to a gene: 3.

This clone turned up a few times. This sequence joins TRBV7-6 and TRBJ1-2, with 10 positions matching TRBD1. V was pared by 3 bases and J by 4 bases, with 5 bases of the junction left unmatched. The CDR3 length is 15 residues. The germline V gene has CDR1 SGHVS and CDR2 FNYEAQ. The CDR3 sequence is CASSLAGQGTYGYTF. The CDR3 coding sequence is TGTGCCAGCAGCTTGGCGGGACAGGGGACCTATGGCTACACCTTC.

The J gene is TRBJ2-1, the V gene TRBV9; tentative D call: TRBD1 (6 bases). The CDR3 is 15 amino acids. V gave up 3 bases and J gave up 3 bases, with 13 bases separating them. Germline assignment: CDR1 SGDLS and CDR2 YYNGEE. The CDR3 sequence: CASSARGIGYNEQFF. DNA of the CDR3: TGTGCCAGCAGCGCCAGGGGTATCGGCTACAATGAGCAGTTCTTC.

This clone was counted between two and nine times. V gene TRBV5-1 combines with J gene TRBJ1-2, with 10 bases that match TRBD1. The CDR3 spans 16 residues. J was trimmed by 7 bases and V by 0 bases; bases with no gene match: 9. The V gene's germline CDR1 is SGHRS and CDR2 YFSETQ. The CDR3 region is CASSLAPGTGVRGYTF. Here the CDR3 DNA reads TGCGCCAGCAGCTTGGCCCCCGGGACAGGGGTTCGTGGCTACACCTTC.

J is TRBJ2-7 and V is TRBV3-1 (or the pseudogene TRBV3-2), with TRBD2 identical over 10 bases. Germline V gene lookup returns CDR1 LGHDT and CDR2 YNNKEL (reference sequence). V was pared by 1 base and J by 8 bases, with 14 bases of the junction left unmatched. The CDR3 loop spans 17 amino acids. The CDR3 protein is CASSQAPGLALAGKQYF. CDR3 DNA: TGTGCCAGCAGCCAAGCCCCGGGACTAGCGTTGGCTGGGAAGCAGTACTTC.

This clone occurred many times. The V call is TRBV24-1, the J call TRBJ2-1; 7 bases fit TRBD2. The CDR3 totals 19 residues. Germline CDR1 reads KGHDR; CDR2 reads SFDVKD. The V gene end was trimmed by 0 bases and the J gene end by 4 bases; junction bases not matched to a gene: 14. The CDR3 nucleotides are TGTGCCACCAGTGATTTGCCGGGGGGAGATCGGGATTTTTACAATGAGCAGTTCTTC. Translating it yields CATSDLPGGDRDFYNEQFF.

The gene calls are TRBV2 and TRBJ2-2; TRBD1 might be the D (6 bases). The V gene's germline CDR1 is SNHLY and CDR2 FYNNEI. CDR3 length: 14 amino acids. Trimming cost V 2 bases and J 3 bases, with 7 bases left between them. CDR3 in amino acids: CASSEWTDTGELFF. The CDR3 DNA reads TGTGCCAGCAGTGAATGGACAGACACCGGGGAGCTGTTTTTT.

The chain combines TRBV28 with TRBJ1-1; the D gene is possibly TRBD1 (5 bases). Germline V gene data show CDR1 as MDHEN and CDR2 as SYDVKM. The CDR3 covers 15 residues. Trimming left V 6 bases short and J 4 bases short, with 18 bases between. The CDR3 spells CASSPPGRGITEAFF. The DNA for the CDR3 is TGTGCCAGCAGCCCCCCGGGGCGCGGGATCACTGAAGCTTTCTTT. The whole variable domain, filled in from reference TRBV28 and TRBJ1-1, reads DVKVTQSSRYLVKRTGEKVFLECVQDMDHENMFWYRQDPGLGLRLIYFSYDVKMKEKGDIPEGYSVSREKKERFSLILESASTNQTSMYLCASSPPGRGITEAFFGQGTRLTVV.

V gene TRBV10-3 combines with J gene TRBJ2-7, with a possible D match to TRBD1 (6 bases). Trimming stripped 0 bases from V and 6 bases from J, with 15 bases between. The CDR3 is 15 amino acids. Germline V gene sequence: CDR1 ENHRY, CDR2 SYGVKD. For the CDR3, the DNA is TGTGCCATCAGTGAGTCGGAAACAGGGTGGGGCGAGCAGTACTTC. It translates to CAISESETGWGEQYF.

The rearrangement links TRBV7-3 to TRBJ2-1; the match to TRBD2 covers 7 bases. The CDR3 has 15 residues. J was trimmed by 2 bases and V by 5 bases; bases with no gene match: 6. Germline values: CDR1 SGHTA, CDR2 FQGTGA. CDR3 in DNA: TGTGCCAGCAGCCCCGGGGGGACTACCTACAATGAGCAGTTCTTC. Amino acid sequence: CASSPGGTTYNEQFF.

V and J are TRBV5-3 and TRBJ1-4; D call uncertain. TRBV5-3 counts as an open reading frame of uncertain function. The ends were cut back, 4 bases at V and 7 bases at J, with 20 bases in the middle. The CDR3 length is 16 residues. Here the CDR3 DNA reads TGTGCCAGAAGCAACAGACTACAGAGTATGATTGAAAAACTGTTTTTT. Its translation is CARSNRLQSMIEKLFF.

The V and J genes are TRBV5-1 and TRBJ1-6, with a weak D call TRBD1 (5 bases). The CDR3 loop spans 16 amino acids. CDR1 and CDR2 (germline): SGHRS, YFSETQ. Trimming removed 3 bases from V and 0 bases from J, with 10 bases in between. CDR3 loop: CASSSGGSSYNSPLHF. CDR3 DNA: TGCGCCAGCAGCTCTGGGGGGAGCTCCTATAATTCACCCCTCCACTTT.

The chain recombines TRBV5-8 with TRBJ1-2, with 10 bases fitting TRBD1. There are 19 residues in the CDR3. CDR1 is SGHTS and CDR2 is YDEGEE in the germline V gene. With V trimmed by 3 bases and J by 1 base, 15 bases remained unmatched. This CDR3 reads CASSSRPGQGMGLNYGYTF. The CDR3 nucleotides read TGTGCCAGCAGCTCGAGACCGGGACAGGGGATGGGACTTAACTATGGCTACACCTTC.

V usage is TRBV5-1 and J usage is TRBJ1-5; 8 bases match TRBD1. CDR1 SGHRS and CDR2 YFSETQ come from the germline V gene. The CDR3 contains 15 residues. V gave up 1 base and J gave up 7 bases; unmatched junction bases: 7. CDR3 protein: CASSLQGARGQPQHF. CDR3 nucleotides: TGCGCCAGCAGCTTGCAGGGGGCAAGAGGACAGCCCCAGCATTTT.

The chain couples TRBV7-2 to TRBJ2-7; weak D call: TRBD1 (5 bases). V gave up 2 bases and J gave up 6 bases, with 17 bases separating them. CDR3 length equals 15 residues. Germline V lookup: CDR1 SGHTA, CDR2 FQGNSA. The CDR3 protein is CASSLLQGDLGEQYF. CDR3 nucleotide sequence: TGTGCCAGCAGCTTATTGCAGGGTGATTTGGGCGAGCAGTACTTC.

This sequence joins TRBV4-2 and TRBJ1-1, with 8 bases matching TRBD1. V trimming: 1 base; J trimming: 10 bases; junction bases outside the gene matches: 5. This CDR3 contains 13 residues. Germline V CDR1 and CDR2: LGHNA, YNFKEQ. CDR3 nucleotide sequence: TGTGCCAGCAGCCAAGCTGCAGGGGGCATAGCTTTCTTT. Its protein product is CASSQAAGGIAFF.

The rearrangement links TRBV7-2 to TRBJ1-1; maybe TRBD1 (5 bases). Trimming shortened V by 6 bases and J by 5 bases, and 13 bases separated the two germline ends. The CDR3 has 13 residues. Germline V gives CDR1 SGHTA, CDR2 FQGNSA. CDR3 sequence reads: CASRSQGGTEAFF. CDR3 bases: TGTGCCAGCAGGTCTCAGGGTGGGACTGAAGCTTTCTTT.

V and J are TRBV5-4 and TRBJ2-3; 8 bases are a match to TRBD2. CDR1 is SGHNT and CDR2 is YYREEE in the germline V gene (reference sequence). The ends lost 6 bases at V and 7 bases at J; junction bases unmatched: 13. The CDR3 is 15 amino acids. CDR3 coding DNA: TGTGCCAGCAAGGCTCGGGGGGGGACTGGATATACGCAGTATTTT. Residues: CASKARGGTGYTQYF. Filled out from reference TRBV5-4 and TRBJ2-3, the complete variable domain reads ETGVTQSPTHLIKTRGQQVTLRCSSQSGHNTVSWYQQALGQGPQFIFQYYREEENGRGNFPPRFSGLQFPNYSSELNVNALELDDSALYLCASKARGGTGYTQYFGPGTRLTVL.

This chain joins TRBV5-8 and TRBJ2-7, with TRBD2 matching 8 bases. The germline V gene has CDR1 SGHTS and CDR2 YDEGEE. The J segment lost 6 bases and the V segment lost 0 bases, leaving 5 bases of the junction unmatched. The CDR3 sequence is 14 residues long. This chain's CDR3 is CASSLGGRFGEQYF. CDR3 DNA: TGTGCCAGCAGCTTGGGCGGGAGGTTCGGCGAGCAGTACTTC.

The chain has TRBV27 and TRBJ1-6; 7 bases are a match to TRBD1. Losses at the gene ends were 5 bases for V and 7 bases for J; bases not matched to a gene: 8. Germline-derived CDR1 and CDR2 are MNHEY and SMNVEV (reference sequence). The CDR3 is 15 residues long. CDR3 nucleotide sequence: TGTGCCAGCAGTGCCGATGACAGGGAAAATTCACCCCTCCACTTT. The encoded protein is CASSADDRENSPLHF.

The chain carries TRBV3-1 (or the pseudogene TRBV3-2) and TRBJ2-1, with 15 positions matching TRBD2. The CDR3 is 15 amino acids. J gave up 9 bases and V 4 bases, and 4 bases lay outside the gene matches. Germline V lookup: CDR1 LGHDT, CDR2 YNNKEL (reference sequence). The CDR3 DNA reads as TGTGCCAGCAGCCTCAGGACTAGCGGGGGGGGTGAGCAGTTCTTC. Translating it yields CASSLRTSGGGEQFF.

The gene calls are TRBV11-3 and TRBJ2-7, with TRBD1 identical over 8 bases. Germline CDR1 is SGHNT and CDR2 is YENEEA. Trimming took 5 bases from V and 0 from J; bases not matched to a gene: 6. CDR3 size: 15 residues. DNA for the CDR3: TGTGCCAGCAGCCCTGGACAGGGACGCTCCTACGAGCAGTACTTC. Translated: CASSPGQGRSYEQYF.

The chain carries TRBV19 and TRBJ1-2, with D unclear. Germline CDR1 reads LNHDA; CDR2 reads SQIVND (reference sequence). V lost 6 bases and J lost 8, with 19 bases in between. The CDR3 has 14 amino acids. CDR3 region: CASRIGGWIGGYTF. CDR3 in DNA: TGTGCCAGTAGAATCGGAGGGTGGATAGGAGGCTACACCTTC.

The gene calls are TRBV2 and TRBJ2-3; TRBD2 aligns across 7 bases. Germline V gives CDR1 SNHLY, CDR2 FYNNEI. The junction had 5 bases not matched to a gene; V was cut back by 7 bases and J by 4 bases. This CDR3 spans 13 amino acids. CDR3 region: CASIPGLPDTQYF. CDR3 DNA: TGTGCCAGCATCCCGGGACTACCAGATACGCAGTATTTT.

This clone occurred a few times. The CDR3 loop is CASSPPTGDTQYF. The CDR3 DNA is TGTGCCAGCAGCCCTCCGACGGGAGATACGCAGTATTTT. The V and J genes are TRBV9 and TRBJ2-3, with D uncertain. Germline V gives CDR1 SGDLS, CDR2 YYNGEE. V dropped 4 bases and J dropped 5 bases, with 11 bases sitting between them. The CDR3 has 13 residues.